The present entry profiles one T cell receptor (beta chain) with its context. Antigen specificity is unknown. Primers: 60 Vbeta forward and 13 Jbeta reverse. Repertoires were generated with immunoSEQ multiplex PCR, while TCRdb's copy carries only in-frame clones and drops some. This table has 150,000 to 200,000 clones, roughly 77% appearing once. This record belongs to a study of cytomegalovirus exposure and HLA in healthy donors. General study points: Investigators reported over 150 TCR beta chains as tied to cytomegalovirus.

This sequence originates from a man between 18 and 29 years old in good health and CMV-seropositive. Specimen: PBMCs.

The CDR3 coding sequence is TGTGCCAGCACCCCAGGCGTCCCGGGACAGTCTAGCACAGATACGCAGTATTTT. Protein product: CASTPGVPGQSSTDTQYF. J is TRBJ2-3 and V is TRBV7-6, with 7 bases identical to TRBD1. The V gene's germline CDR1 is SGHVS and CDR2 FNYEAQ. After removal of 7 bases from V and 0 bases from J, the junction contained 16 bases not matched to a gene. The CDR3 contains 18 residues.